Detailed here is one TCR beta chain. This specimen belongs to a study of blood T cell repertoires in COVID-19. The wider study: Acute-phase and convalescent COVID-19 samples originated in the United States, Italy and Spain. Sample material is recorded as cDNA or gDNA derived from T cells, B-cell-depleted T cells, or PBMCs.

Germline loops: CDR1 MNHNY, CDR2 SVGAGI (reference sequence). This CDR3 is built from 11 residues. After removal of 5 bases from V and 7 bases from J, the junction contained 1 base not matched to a gene. Original data processing: Reference gene primers were amplified, and this amplification served to estimate nucleated cell counts. Sequencing was performed with immunoSEQ multiplex PCR; in TCRdb, only in-frame clones are kept and a portion is missing. For V, J and clone size, that table is used; D and trimming come from the DNA. The sample has 190,000 or so clones, more than 75% seen once. V usage is TRBV6-6 and J usage is TRBJ2-7, with TRBD1 matching 8 bases. This sequence was found in a woman aged 18-29 years who had recovered from COVID-19. Sequenced input: peripheral blood. CDR3 sequence: CASSTGGEQYV. CDR3 nucleotides: TGTGCCAGCAGTACAGGGGGGGAGCAGTACGTC.